The following is a T cell receptor beta chain sequence with its context. This clone appeared a few times. Its cognate antigen has yet to be identified. No base qualities exist here, and no much larger clone lies one base off it. Per the germline V gene (reference sequence), WNHNN is the CDR1 and SYGVQD is the CDR2. The V end gives up 2 bases and the J end 6 bases, leaving 6 bases in the junction not matched to a gene. The CDR3 holds 16 amino acids from the cysteine to the phenylalanine. The kept DNA is CDR3 alone, 48 bases in frame from the first base. These data belong to a study of control samples from healthy donors and cancer patients (dated by TCRdb to the early 2020s). The library was prepared using the immunoSEQ multiplex PCR assay. TCRdb's version of the immuneACCESS table is confined to in-frame rearrangements and falls short of the full clone set. An unresolved V gene accounts for under half of the shortfall where checked; the remainder is of unknown origin. This sample holds 150,000 to 200,000 clones; 85% to 95% were observed only once. The ten most abundant clones make up 4.1% of the sample.

Recombination connected TRBV10-1 to TRBJ2-2; TRBD2 fits 10 bases in the junction. The source of this sequence is a woman aged 60 to 75 in good health. The sequenced material came from blood. The CDR3 in this case is CASSEISSGGAGELFF. In nucleotide form, the sequence is TGCGCCAGCAGTGAGATTTCGAGCGGGGGGGCCGGGGAGCTGTTTTTT.